The 10 T cell receptor beta chains below come from one sample, sequenced in a study of low-dose radiotherapy and immunotherapy resistance in tumors. Both a constant-region primer and a V-primer adapter served to amplify TCRs across 15 to 25 PCR cycles. TCRdb processed the reads anew with MiXCR; each CDR3 protein has one entry. The sample yields under 60,000 distinct CDR3 sequences, approximately 10% seen once. Indicated time point: before trial treatment. The sample here was PBMCs, taken before treatment. The receptor source for this set is a female donor with ovarian cancer.

This clonotype was observed many times. This chain links TRBV12-3 or TRBV12-4 with TRBJ2-2; D not certain. V shed 8 bases and J shed 6 bases, with 16 bases lying between them. This CDR3 comprises 14 residues. Here the CDR3 DNA reads TGTGCCAGCGCTAAGAGATTTGGGGCCGGGGAGCTGTTTTTT. Residues: CASAKRFGAGELFF.

In this sample, this clonotype turned up many times. The chain employs TRBV4-1 and TRBJ2-5; possible D gene TRBD1, 7 bases. Looked up from germline, CDR1 is MGHRA and CDR2 is YSYEKL. This CDR3 is 14 amino acids long. Trimming removed 4 bases from V and 7 bases from J, with 16 bases in between. CDR3 DNA: TGCGCCAGCAGCCGCACAGGGGAGGAGAGGACCCAGTACTTC. Translated: CASSRTGEERTQYF.

This clonotype occurred many times. The V and J genes are TRBV6-6 and TRBJ2-7; 10 bases line up with TRBD1. The CDR3 is 16 residues long. After removal of 7 bases from V and 0 bases from J, the junction contained 9 bases not matched to a gene. Germline V lookup: CDR1 MNHNY, CDR2 SVGAGI (reference sequence). Here the CDR3 reads CASTLGGQGSSYEQYF. CDR3 DNA: TGTGCCAGCACCCTAGGGGGACAGGGGAGCTCCTACGAGCAGTACTTC.

This clonotype was found many times. In DNA, the CDR3 is TGTGCCAGCCAGCAGGGGAACGAGCAGTACTTC. Translating it yields CASQQGNEQYF. The chain carries TRBV6-8 and TRBJ2-7, with D perhaps matching TRBD1 (6 bases). Looked up from germline, CDR1 is MNHGY and CDR2 is SAAAGT. The V end lost 8 bases, the J end lost 5 bases, and 10 bases lay between the germline ends. This CDR3 is 11 amino acids long.

Many counts were recorded for this clonotype. The chain has TRBV10-3 and TRBJ2-1, with TRBD1 as a possible D gene (6 bases). The CDR3 extends over 15 amino acids. Trimming shortened V by 4 bases and J by 4 bases, and 14 bases separated the two germline ends. Germline loops: CDR1 ENHRY, CDR2 SYGVKD. The CDR3 is CAISAGQLIYNEQFF. The CDR3, as DNA: TGTGCCATCAGTGCCGGACAGTTGATTTACAATGAGCAGTTCTTC.

This clonotype has a count of ten or more. The V call is TRBV20-1, the J call TRBJ2-1; D may match TRBD1 or TRBD2 (5 bases each). The CDR3 is 14 residues long. V lost 2 bases and J 0 bases, leaving 8 bases between the germline ends. Germline V gene data show CDR1 as DFQATT and CDR2 as SNEGSKA (reference sequence). The CDR3 coding sequence is TGCAGTGCTAGATCGGGGCCCTCCTACAATGAGCAGTTCTTC. It translates to CSARSGPSYNEQFF.

On this clonotype itself: This is likely an artifact of a read error, given a far larger clone one base away. This chain joins TRBV5-5 and TRBJ2-1; tentatively, D is TRBD1 or TRBD2 (5 bases each). The CDR3 spans 12 residues. CDR1 and CDR2 from the germline V gene are SGHKS and YYEKEE (reference sequence). V lost 4 bases and J lost 10, with 12 bases in between. The CDR3 nucleotides read TGTGCCAGCAGCCCGGGACCCTACGAGCAGTTCTTC. This sequence encodes CASSPGPYEQFF.

V usage is TRBV19 and J usage is TRBJ1-1, with D tentatively TRBD1 (5 bases). The germline CDR1 and CDR2 sequences are LNHDA and SQIVND (reference sequence). CDR3 size: 16 residues. V was trimmed by 1 base and J by 6 bases, leaving 18 bases between them. DNA of the CDR3: TGTGCCAGTAGTATAGGGGGCTTTGTAGTTTCCTCTGAAGCTTTCTTT. Translated: CASSIGGFVVSSEAFF.

For this clonotype: A far larger clone lies a single base away; this is likely a read error. This chain joins TRBV7-3 and TRBJ2-1; D assignment may be TRBD1 or TRBD2 (6 bases each). Trimming pared 5 bases from V and 4 bases from J, leaving 15 bases between. Germline CDR1 is SGHTA and CDR2 is FQGTGA. The CDR3 sequence is 15 residues long. The CDR3 DNA is TGTGCCAGCAGCCCGACCGGGGGCCCTTACAATGAGCAGTTCTTC. This gives the protein CASSPTGGPYNEQFF.

There are many counts of this clonotype. The chain links TRBV7-8 to TRBJ2-7; D is undetermined. Germline-derived CDR1 and CDR2 are SGHVS and FQNEAQ. The CDR3 length is 13 residues. Trimming took 6 bases from V and 5 from J, leaving 14 bases between them. The chain's CDR3 is CASRPGPRDEQYF. The CDR3 DNA is TGTGCCAGCAGGCCGGGCCCGAGAGACGAGCAGTACTTC.